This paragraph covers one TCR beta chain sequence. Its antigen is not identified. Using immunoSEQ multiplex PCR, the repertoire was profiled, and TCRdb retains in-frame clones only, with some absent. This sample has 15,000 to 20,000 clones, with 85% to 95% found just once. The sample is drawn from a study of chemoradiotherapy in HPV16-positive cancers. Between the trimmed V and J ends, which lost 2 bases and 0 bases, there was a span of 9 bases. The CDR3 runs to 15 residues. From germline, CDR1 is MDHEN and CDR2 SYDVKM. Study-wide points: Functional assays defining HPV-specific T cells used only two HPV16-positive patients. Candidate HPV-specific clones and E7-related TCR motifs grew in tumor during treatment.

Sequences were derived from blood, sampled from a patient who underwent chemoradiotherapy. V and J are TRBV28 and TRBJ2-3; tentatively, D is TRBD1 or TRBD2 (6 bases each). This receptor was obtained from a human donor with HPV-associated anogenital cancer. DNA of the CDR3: TGTGCCAGCAGTTTAAGGGGGGCAAGCACAGATACGCAGTATTTT. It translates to CASSLRGASTDTQYF. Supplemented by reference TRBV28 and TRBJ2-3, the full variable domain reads DVKVTQSSRYLVKRTGEKVFLECVQDMDHENMFWYRQDPGLGLRLIYFSYDVKMKEKGDIPEGYSVSREKKERFSLILESASTNQTSMYLCASSLRGASTDTQYFGPGTRLTVL.